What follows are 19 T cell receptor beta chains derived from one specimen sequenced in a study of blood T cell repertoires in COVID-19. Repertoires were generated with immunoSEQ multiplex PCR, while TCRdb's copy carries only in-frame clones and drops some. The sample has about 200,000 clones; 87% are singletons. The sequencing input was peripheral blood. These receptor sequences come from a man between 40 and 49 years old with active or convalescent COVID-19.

This CDR3 is CAISEAQVGYGYTF. CDR3 coding DNA: TGTGCCATCAGTGAGGCGCAGGTTGGCTATGGCTACACCTTC. This sequence joins TRBV10-3 and TRBJ1-2, with D unresolved. Trimming shortened V by 2 bases and J by 4 bases, and 11 bases separated the two germline ends. The germline CDR1 and CDR2 sequences are ENHRY and SYGVKD. This CDR3 is built from 14 residues.

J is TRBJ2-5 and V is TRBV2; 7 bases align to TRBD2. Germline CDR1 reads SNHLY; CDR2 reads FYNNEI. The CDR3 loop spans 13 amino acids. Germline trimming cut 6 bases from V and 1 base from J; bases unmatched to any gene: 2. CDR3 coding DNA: TGTGCCAGCAGGGGGGGGGTCCAAGAGACCCAGTACTTC. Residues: CASRGGVQETQYF. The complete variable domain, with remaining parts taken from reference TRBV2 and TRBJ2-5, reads EPEVTQTPSHQVTQMGQEVILRCVPISNHLYFYWYRQILGQKVEFLVSFYNNEISEKSEIFDDQFSVERPDGSNFTLKIRSTKLEDSAMYFCASRGGVQETQYFGPGTRLLVL.

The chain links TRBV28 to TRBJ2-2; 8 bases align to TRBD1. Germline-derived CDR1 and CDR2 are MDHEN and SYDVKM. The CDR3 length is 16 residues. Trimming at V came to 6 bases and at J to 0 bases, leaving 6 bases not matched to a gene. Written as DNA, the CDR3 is TGTGCCAGCAGAAGACAGGGGTCATCGAACACCGGGGAGCTGTTTTTT. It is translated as CASRRQGSSNTGELFF.

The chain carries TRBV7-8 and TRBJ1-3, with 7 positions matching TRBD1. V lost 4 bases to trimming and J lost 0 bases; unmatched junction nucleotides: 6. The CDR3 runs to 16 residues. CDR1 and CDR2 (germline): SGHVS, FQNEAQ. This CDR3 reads CASSSYRGSSGNTIYF. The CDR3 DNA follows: TGTGCCAGCAGCTCTTACAGGGGAAGCTCTGGAAACACCATATATTTT.

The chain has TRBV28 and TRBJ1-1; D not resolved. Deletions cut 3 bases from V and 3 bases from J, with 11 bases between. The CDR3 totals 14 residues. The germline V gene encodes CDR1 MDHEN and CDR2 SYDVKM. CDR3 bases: TGTGCCAGCAGTTTGTCTGAACAATACACTGAAGCTTTCTTT. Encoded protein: CASSLSEQYTEAFF.

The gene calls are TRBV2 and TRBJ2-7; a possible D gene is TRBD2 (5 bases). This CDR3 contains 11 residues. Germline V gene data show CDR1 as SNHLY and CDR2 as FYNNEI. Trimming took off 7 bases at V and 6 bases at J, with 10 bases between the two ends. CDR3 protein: CASNLAGEQYF. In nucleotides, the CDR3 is TGTGCCAGCAACCTAGCTGGCGAGCAGTACTTC.

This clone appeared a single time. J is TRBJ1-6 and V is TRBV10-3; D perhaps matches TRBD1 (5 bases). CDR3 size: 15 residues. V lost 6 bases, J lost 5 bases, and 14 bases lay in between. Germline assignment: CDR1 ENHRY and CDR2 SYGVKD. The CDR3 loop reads CAIRTGTGDNSPLHF. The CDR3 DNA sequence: TGTGCCATCAGAACCGGGACTGGCGATAATTCACCCCTCCACTTT.

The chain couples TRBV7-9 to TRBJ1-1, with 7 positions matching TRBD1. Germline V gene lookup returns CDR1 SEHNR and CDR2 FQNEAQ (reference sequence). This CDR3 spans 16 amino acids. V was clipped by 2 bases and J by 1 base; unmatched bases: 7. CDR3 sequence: CASSLSGQLSNTEAFF. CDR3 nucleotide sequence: TGTGCCAGCAGCTTATCGGGACAGCTATCGAACACTGAAGCTTTCTTT.

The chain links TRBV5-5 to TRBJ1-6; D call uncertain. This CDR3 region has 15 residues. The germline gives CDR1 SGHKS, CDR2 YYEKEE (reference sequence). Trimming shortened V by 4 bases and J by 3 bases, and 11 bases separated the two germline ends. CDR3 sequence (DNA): TGTGCCAGCAGCCGGAACCGGGACTATAATTCACCCCTCCACTTT. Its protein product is CASSRNRDYNSPLHF.

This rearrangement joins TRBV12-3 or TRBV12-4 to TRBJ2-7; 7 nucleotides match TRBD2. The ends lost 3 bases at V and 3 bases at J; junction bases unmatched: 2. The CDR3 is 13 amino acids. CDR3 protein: CASSLGGIYEQYF. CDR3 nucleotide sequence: TGTGCCAGCAGTTTGGGGGGGATCTACGAGCAGTACTTC.

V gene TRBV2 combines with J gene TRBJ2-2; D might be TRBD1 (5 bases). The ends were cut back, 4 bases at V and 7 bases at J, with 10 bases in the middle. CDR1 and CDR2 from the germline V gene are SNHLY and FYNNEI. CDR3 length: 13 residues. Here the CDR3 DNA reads TGTGCCAGCAGTGCCCAGGGCCACGGGGAGCTGTTTTTT. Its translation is CASSAQGHGELFF.

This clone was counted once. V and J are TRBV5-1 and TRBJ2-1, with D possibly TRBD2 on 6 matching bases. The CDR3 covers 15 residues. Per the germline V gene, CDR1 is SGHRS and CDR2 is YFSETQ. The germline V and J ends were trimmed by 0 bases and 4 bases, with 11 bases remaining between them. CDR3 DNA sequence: TGCGCCAGCAGCTTGGGGTTAGCGGTTTACAATGAGCAGTTCTTC. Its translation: CASSLGLAVYNEQFF.

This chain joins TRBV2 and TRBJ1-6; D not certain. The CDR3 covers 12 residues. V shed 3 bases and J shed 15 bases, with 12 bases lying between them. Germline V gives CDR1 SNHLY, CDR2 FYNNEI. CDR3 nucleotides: TGTGCCAGCAGTGATCTTAACTCCCTCCTCCACTTT. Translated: CASSDLNSLLHF.

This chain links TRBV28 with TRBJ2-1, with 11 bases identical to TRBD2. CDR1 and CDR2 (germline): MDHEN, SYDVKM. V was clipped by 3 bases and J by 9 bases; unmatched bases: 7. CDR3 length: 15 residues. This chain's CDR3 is CASSFRLAGRIEQFF. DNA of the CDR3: TGTGCCAGCAGTTTCCGACTAGCGGGAAGGATTGAGCAGTTCTTC. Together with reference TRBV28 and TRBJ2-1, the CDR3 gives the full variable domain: DVKVTQSSRYLVKRTGEKVFLECVQDMDHENMFWYRQDPGLGLRLIYFSYDVKMKEKGDIPEGYSVSREKKERFSLILESASTNQTSMYLCASSFRLAGRIEQFFGPGTRLTVL.

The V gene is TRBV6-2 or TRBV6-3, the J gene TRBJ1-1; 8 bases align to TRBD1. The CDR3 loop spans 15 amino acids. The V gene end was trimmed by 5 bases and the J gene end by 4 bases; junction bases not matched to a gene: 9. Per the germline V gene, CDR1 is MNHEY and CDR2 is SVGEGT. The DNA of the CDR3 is TGTGCCAGCAGTCTCCGGGTCAGGGGGCCCACTGAAGCTTTCTTT. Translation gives CASSLRVRGPTEAFF.

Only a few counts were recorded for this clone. The CDR3 loop reads CASSSDRGTYNEQFF. In DNA, the CDR3 is TGTGCCAGCAGTTCGGACAGGGGTACTTACAATGAGCAGTTCTTC. This rearrangement joins TRBV27 to TRBJ2-1, with 9 bases identical to TRBD1. The germline gives CDR1 MNHEY, CDR2 SMNVEV (reference sequence). The CDR3 runs 15 residues. The V segment lost 4 bases and the J segment 4 bases; nucleotides outside the gene matches: 5.

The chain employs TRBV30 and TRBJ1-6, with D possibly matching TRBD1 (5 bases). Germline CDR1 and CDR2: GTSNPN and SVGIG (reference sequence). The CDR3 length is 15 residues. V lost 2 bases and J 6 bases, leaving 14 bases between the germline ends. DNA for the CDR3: TGTGCCTGGAGTTCCACCGACAGCCTTAATTCACCCCTCCACTTT. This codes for CAWSSTDSLNSPLHF.

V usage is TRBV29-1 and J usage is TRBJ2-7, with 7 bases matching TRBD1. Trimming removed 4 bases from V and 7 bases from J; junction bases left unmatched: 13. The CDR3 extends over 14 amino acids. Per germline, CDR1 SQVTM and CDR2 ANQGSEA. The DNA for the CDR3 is TGCAGCGTTGGGCCCCGGGCAGGGGGTGGGGAGCAGTACTTC. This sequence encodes CSVGPRAGGGEQYF.

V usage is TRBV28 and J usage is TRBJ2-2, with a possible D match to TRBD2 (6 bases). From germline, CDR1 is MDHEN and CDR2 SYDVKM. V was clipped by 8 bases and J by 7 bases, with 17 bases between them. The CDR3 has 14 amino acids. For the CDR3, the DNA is TGTGCCAGCGGGGTATGGGGGGAAGGCGGGGAGCTGTTTTTT. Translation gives CASGVWGEGGELFF.